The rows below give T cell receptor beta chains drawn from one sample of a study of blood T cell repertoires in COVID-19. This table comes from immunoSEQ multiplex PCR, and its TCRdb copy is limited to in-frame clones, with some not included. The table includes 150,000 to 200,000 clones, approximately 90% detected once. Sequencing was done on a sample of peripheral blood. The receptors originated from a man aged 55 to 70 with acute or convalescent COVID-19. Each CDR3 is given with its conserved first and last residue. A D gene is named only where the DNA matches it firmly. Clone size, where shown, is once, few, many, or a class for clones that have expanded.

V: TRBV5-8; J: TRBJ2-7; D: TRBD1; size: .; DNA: TGTGCCAGCAGCGTGGACAGGGACTCCTACGAGCAGTACTTC; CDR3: CASSVDRDSYEQYF
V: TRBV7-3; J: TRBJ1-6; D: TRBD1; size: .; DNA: TGTGCCAGCAGCTTAAGACAGGGAAATTCACCCCTCCACTTT; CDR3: CASSLRQGNSPLHF
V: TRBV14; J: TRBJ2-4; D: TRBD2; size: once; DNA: TGTGCCAGCAGCCAAGTATCCCCCGCGGGGGGGCACAGGTATCTTCGCGAAAACATTCAGTACTTC; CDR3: CASSQVSPAGGHRYLRENIQYF
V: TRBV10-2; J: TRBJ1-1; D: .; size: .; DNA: TGCGCCAGCAGTGAGTCGAGGGCCTCTGAAGCTTTCTTT; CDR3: CASSESRASEAFF
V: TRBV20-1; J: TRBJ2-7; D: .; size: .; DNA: TGCAGTGCTCTCCGAGCGGACGAGCAGTACTTC; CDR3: CSALRADEQYF
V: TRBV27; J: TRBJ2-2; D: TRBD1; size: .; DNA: TGTGCCAGCAGGAGACAGGGGGCGGTGGCCGGGGAGCTGTTTTTT; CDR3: CASRRQGAVAGELFF
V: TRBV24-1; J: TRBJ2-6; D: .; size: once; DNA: TGTGCCCACCGTCCGGGGAAGGCCCGTGGGGCCAACGTCCTGACTTTC; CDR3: CAHRPGKARGANVLTF
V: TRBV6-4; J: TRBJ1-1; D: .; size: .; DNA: TGTGCCAGCAGTGTTACGGGGAGAACTGAAGCTTTCTTT; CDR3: CASSVTGRTEAFF
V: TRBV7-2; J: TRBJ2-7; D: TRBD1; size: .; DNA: TGTGCCAGCAGCCCAGTCCGGGACAGAGTCCACGAGCAGTACTTC; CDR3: CASSPVRDRVHEQYF
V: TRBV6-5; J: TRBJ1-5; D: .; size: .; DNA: TGTGCCAGCACCGGTGGGCTCGGCAATCAGCCCCAGCATTTT; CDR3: CASTGGLGNQPQHF
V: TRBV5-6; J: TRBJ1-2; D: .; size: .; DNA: TGTGCCAGCAGCCCCCTCGGGGTACGCTATGGCTACACCTTC; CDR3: CASSPLGVRYGYTF
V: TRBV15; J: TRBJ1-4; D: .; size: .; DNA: TGTGCCACCAGCAGAGATCTGCGGAAGTCTGAAAAACTGTTTTTT; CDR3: CATSRDLRKSEKLFF
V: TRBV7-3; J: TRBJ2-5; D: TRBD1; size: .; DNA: TGTGCCAGCAGCCCGCGACAGGGGCAAGAGACCCAGTACTTC; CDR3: CASSPRQGQETQYF
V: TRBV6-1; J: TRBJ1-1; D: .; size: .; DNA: TGTGCCAGCAGCCAATTCACTGAAGCTTTCTTT; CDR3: CASSQFTEAFF
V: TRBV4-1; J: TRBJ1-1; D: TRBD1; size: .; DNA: TGCGCCAGCAGCCAAGCTGGGCAGGGGGCATACGACACTGAAGCTTTCTTT; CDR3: CASSQAGQGAYDTEAFF
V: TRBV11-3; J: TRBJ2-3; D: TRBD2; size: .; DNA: TGTGCCAGCAGCTTAGATCGTGCGGGAGCGACAGATACGCAGTATTTT; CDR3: CASSLDRAGATDTQYF
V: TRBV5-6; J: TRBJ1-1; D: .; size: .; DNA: TGTGCCAGCAGCTTGGGTCTCACTGAAGCTTTCTTT; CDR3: CASSLGLTEAFF
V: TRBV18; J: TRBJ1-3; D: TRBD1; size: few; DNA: TGTGCCAGCTCACCAGAGACGGACAGGAGCGGAAACACCATATATTTT; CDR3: CASSPETDRSGNTIYF
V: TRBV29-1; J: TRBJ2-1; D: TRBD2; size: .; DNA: TGCAGCGTTGAACCGGGAGGGACCTACAATGAGCAGTTCTTC; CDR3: CSVEPGGTYNEQFF
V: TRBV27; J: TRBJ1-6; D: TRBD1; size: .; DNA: TGTGCCAGCAGTACAGGGGGAGGGTCACCTAATTCACCCCTCCACTTT; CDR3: CASSTGGGSPNSPLHF
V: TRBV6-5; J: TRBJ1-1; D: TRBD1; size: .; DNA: TGTGCCAGCAGCGACAGGGGGCTGAACACTGAAGCTTTCTTT; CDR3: CASSDRGLNTEAFF
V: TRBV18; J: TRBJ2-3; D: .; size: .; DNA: TGTGCCAGCTCACCAGAGGGCACAGATACGCAGTATTTT; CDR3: CASSPEGTDTQYF
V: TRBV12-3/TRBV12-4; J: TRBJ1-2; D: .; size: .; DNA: TGTGCCAGCAGTTTAAACCCAGGGCATGGCTACACCTTC; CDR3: CASSLNPGHGYTF
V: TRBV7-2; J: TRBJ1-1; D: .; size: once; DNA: TGTGCCAGCAGCCTAATGGGGGCTAATGGACGCACTGAAGCTTTCTTT; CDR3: CASSLMGANGRTEAFF
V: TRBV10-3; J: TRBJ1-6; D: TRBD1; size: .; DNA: TGTGCCACGACGACAGGGCTTATTAATTCACCCCTCCACTTT; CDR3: CATTTGLINSPLHF
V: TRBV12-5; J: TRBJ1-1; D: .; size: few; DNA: TGTGCTAGTGGTCCCCCCCCGGGGTACACTGAAGCTTTCTTT; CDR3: CASGPPPGYTEAFF
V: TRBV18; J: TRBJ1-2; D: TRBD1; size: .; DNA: TGTGCCAGCTCACCCGGACAGGGGGACTACACCTTC; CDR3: CASSPGQGDYTF
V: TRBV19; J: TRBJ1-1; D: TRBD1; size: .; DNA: TGTGCCAGTAGTATTCGGAGGGGGCTACACACTGAAGCTTTCTTT; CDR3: CASSIRRGLHTEAFF
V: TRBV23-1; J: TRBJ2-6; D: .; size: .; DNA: TGCGCCAGCAGTCATGCCCCCAGGGGCGGGTCTGGGGCCAACGTCCTGACTTTC; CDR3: CASSHAPRGGSGANVLTF
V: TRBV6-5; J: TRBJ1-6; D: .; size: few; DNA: TGTGCCAGCAGCCTTGACAGAATCAATTCACCCCTCCACTTT; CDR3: CASSLDRINSPLHF
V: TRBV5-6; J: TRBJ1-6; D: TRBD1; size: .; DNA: TGTGCCAGCAGAATTCCCCAGGGGGCCGCCAATTCACCCCTCCACTTT; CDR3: CASRIPQGAANSPLHF
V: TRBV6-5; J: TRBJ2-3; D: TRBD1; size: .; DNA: TGTGCCAGCATCCGACAGGGGGCGCGGACAGATACGCAGTATTTT; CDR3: CASIRQGARTDTQYF
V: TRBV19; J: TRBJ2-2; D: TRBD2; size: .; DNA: TGTGCCAGTAGCAAACTAGCGGGAGGGGGGACCGGGGAGCTGTTTTTT; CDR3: CASSKLAGGGTGELFF
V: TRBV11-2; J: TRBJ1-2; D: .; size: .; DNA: TGTGCCAGCAGCTTACAGGGGCCTTATGGCTACACCTTC; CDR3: CASSLQGPYGYTF
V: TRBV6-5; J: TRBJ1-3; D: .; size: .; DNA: TGTGCCAGCACGGAGTCTGGAAACACCATATATTTT; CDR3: CASTESGNTIYF
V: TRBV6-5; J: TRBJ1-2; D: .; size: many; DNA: TGTGCCAGCAGCGCTAGTCGGGCAGGGCATAATACCTTC; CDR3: CASSASRAGHNTF
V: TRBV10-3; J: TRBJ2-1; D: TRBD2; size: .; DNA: TGTGCCATCCTCGGACTAGCGGGAGGGCCGAGTGAGCAGTTCTTC; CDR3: CAILGLAGGPSEQFF
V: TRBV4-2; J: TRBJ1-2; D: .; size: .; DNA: TGTGCCAGCAGCCCGCGTTCGAGGGAAACTAACTATGGCTACACCTTC; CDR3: CASSPRSRETNYGYTF
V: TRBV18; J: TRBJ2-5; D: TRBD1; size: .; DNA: TGTGCCAGCTCCCGGGGACAGACAGAAGAGACCCAGTACTTC; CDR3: CASSRGQTEETQYF
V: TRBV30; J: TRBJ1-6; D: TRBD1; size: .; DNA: TGTGCCTGGCACCACCGGGACAGGGAAAATTCACCCCTCCACTTT; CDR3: CAWHHRDRENSPLHF
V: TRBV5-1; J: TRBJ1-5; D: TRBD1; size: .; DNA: TGCGCCAGCAGCTTCAGAGGGGGCGAGAATCAGCCCCAGCATTTT; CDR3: CASSFRGGENQPQHF
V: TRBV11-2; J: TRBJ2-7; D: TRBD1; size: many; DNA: TGTGCCAGCAGCTTCATGGGGACAGTGGGCGAGCAGTACTTC; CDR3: CASSFMGTVGEQYF
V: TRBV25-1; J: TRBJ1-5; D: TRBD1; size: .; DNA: TGTGCCAGCAGTGAATCGAGGGCAGGGGGGCCCCAGCATTTT; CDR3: CASSESRAGGPQHF
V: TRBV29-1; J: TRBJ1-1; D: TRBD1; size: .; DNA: TGCAGCGTCCGACAAGGGGGCGGCACTGAAGCTTTCTTT; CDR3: CSVRQGGGTEAFF
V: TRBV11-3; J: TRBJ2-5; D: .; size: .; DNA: TGTGCCAGCAGCTTAGTCAAAGGGGTACAAGAGACCCAGTACTTC; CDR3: CASSLVKGVQETQYF
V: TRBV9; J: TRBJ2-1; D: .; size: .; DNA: TGTGCCAGCAGCGTATTGGCGGTATCCTACAATGAGCAGTTCTTC; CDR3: CASSVLAVSYNEQFF
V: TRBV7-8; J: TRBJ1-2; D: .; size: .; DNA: TGTGCCAGCAGCTTAGAGGCCGGGGACTATGGCTACACCTTC; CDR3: CASSLEAGDYGYTF
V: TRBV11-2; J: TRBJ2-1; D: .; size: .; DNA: TGTGCCAGCAGCCTAGGGACTGATGAGCAGTTCTTC; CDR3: CASSLGTDEQFF
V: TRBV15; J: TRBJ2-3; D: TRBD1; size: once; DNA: TGTGCCACCAGCAGGGGACAGAGCACAGATACGCAGTATTTT; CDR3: CATSRGQSTDTQYF